This T cell receptor (beta chain) was retrieved from a study of human T cells and chemical hapten exposure. Study-level results: The formation of large CDR3 similarity clusters by expanded TCRs significantly exceeded that of controls.

A single record per CDR3 protein comes from TCRdb applying MiXCR to the RACE reads. The repertoire has around 120,000 distinct CDR3 sequences, roughly 15% of them found once; the top ten carry 0.92%. This clonotype was detected a few times. Its target is unknown. Germline lookup yields CDR1 SQVTM and CDR2 ANQGSEA. The CDR3 has 13 residues. Trimming took 2 bases from V and 5 from J, leaving 12 bases between them. The time point denotes: patch test 1, 2 weeks after DPC sensitization. Treatment specified: therapeutic diphenylcyclopropenone sensitization with weekly scalp DPC. The total RNA was obtained from whole blood that was not fractionated.

This sample comprised whole blood, obtained in connection with sensitization to the hapten diphenylcyclopropenone (DPC). The rearrangement uses TRBV29-1 and TRBJ2-5; D possibly matches TRBD1 or TRBD2 (5 bases each). This sequence originates from a man younger than 30 with alopecia areata. Some clones in this sample may be carry-over from other donors' samples. The CDR3 DNA reads as TGCAGCGTTGAACCCGGGGACGATGAGACCCAGTACTTC. It specifies CSVEPGDDETQYF.